This TCR beta chain was retrieved from a study of PD-L1 blockade in urothelial cancer. Study-wide background: Every 3 weeks, patients received intravenous atezolizumab 1,200 mg, beginning 2014.

The repertoire was sequenced with immunoSEQ multiplex PCR; TCRdb's copy has only in-frame clones and lacks some. The sample includes about 76,000 clones, more than 85% of them seen just once. As to time point: peripheral blood 6 weeks after treatment start. The origin of this receptor is a woman at least 80 years old with urothelial cancer. The sample was PBMCs, taken around atezolizumab (anti-PD-L1) treatment.

The CDR3 is CASSASDISDQPQHF. The CDR3 DNA follows: TGTGCCAGCAGTGCCTCGGACATAAGCGATCAGCCCCAGCATTTT. The V and J genes are TRBV9 and TRBJ1-5; tentative D call: TRBD1 (5 bases). Germline CDR1 SGDLS, CDR2 YYNGEE. The CDR3 is 15 residues long. Deletions cut 5 bases from V and 5 bases from J, with 17 bases between.